These 26 T cell receptor beta chains came from one sample sequenced in a study of T cells in Graves' hyperthyroidism and ophthalmopathy. Amplification of TCR beta CDR3 regions used RNA as the template. HTBI primers were the set used in a first-round RT-PCR of the TCR CDR3. TCRdb passed the multiplex PCR reads through MiXCR, listing each CDR3 protein once. The table records a few hundred thousand distinct CDR3 sequences, roughly 25% of them present only once. The sequenced material came from blood. The source of these receptors is a man in his forties or fifties with Graves' hyperthyroidism.

CDR3 coding DNA: TGTGCTAGTGGCCCGACTAGCGGGAGGTTGGTTGGGAATGAGCAGTTCTTC. Translation gives CASGPTSGRLVGNEQFF. J is TRBJ2-1 and V is TRBV12-5, with TRBD2 identical over 13 bases. Germline V CDR1 and CDR2: LGHNT, FRNRAP. This CDR3 region has 17 residues. The trim removed 6 bases at V and 7 bases at J, leaving 12 bases unmatched.

This clonotype was seen only a few times. J is TRBJ2-7 and V is TRBV29-1; D is possibly TRBD1 or TRBD2 (5 bases each). The CDR3 is 12 amino acids. V dropped 3 bases and J dropped 1 base, with 7 bases sitting between them. Germline values: CDR1 SQVTM, CDR2 ANQGSEA. CDR3 in amino acids: CSVEGVSYEQYF. The CDR3, as DNA: TGCAGCGTTGAGGGGGTGTCCTACGAGCAGTACTTC.

The DNA for the CDR3 is TGTGCCAGTAGGCCCGGGACAGGACCCAACTATGGCTACACCTTC. Its translation is CASRPGTGPNYGYTF. The V call is TRBV19, the J call TRBJ1-2; 8 positions agree with TRBD1. The length of the CDR3 is 15 residues. With 6 bases clipped from V and 2 bases from J, the junction kept 8 bases outside the gene matches. CDR1 is LNHDA and CDR2 is SQIVND in the germline V gene (reference sequence).

The gene calls are TRBV14 and TRBJ2-7, with a weak D call TRBD2 (6 bases). The CDR3 totals 13 residues. Germline V lookup: CDR1 SGHDN, CDR2 FVKESK. V lost 1 base to trimming and J lost 7 bases, with 11 bases between them. The CDR3 here is CASSQAGVREQYF. The CDR3 region has the DNA TGTGCCAGCAGCCAAGCGGGGGTGAGGGAGCAGTACTTC.

The chain uses TRBV15 and TRBJ1-1; D may be TRBD1 (6 bases). This CDR3 has 16 residues. Looked up from germline, CDR1 is LNHNV and CDR2 is YYDKDF (reference sequence). The V end lost 0 bases, the J end lost 0 bases, and 11 bases lay between the germline ends. The CDR3 loop reads CATSRDIQGLNTEAFF. The CDR3 nucleotides are TGTGCCACCAGCAGAGATATCCAGGGGTTGAACACTGAAGCTTTCTTT.

The chain recombines TRBV7-9 with TRBJ2-1, with D hard to call. Germline assignment: CDR1 SEHNR and CDR2 FQNEAQ (reference sequence). The CDR3 runs 10 residues. V was trimmed by 2 bases and J by 10 bases, leaving 3 bases between them. CDR3 residues: CASSLLEQFF. The CDR3 nucleotides are TGTGCCAGCAGCTTATTAGAGCAGTTCTTC.

V is TRBV19 and J is TRBJ1-2; D perhaps matches TRBD1 (6 bases). V lost 4 bases and J 0 bases, leaving 15 bases between the germline ends. CDR3 length: 16 residues. CDR1 is LNHDA, CDR2 SQIVND, per germline (reference sequence). In nucleotides, the CDR3 is TGTGCCAGTAGTAGGGGCGTGGGGGGCCCTAACTATGGCTACACCTTC. The encoded protein is CASSRGVGGPNYGYTF.

This clonotype has only a few counts. This rearrangement joins TRBV30 to TRBJ1-2; maybe TRBD1 (6 bases). Germline CDR1 is GTSNPN and CDR2 is SVGIG (reference sequence). V was trimmed by 0 bases and J by 4 bases, leaving 9 bases between them. The CDR3 has 13 amino acids. CDR3 DNA: TGTGCCTGGAGTGTGCGGGGGGCCTATGGCTACACCTTC. Residues: CAWSVRGAYGYTF.

There are a few counts of this clonotype. The rearrangement joins TRBV20-1 to TRBJ2-7, with D perhaps assigned TRBD1 or TRBD2 (5 bases each). V was shortened by 0 bases and J by 1 base, with 13 bases between the two germline ends. The CDR3 has 15 residues. Per the germline V gene, CDR1 is DFQATT and CDR2 is SNEGSKA (reference sequence). The CDR3, as DNA: TGCAGTGCTAGAGATGGGGCGGGCGTGTCCTACGAGCAGTACTTC. Its translation: CSARDGAGVSYEQYF.

This clonotype has only a few counts. The V gene is TRBV20-1, the J gene TRBJ1-6, with D uncertain. CDR1 and CDR2 from the germline V gene are DFQATT and SNEGSKA (reference sequence). Trimming shortened V by 3 bases and J by 3 bases, and 6 bases separated the two germline ends. The CDR3 covers 13 residues. This CDR3 is CSASTNYNSPLHF. DNA of the CDR3: TGCAGTGCTAGCACCAACTATAATTCACCCCTCCACTTT.

This clonotype came up a few times. V gene TRBV5-1 combines with J gene TRBJ2-3, with 10 bases fitting TRBD2. Germline CDR1 is SGHRS and CDR2 is YFSETQ. With V trimmed by 3 bases and J by 1 base, 8 bases remained unmatched. The CDR3 is made up of 17 amino acids. The CDR3 DNA follows: TGCGCCAGCAGCTCCTGGACTAGCGGACCACGCACAGATACGCAGTATTTT. Translating gives CASSSWTSGPRTDTQYF.

This clonotype was picked up many times. The genes are TRBV28 and TRBJ1-1, with TRBD1 matching 8 bases. CDR1 MDHEN and CDR2 SYDVKM come from the germline V gene. The V segment lost 5 bases and the J segment 0 bases; nucleotides outside the gene matches: 5. The length of the CDR3 is 15 residues. DNA for the CDR3: TGTGCCAGCAGTCTCAGACAGGGGTTGAACACTGAAGCTTTCTTT. This encodes CASSLRQGLNTEAFF.

This clonotype has only a few counts. The chain is built from TRBV10-2 and TRBJ2-7; TRBD2 agrees at 15 bases. V was clipped by 5 bases and J by 3 bases; unmatched bases: 23. Germline CDR1 reads WSHSY; CDR2 reads SAAADI. The CDR3 consists of 22 residues. CDR3 sequence: CASSPTGTSGRRYSFGNYEQYF. The DNA for the CDR3 is TGCGCCAGCAGTCCCACCGGGACTAGCGGGAGGAGGTACTCCTTTGGAAACTACGAGCAGTACTTC.

This clonotype was seen ten or more times. The chain is built from TRBV7-3 and TRBJ1-1; TRBD1 might be the D (5 bases). CDR1 is SGHTA, CDR2 FQGTGA, per germline. CDR3 length equals 16 residues. V lost 3 bases and J lost 0, with 14 bases in between. The CDR3 DNA reads as TGTGCCAGCAGCTTGGTAGGAGGGGCTATGAACACTGAAGCTTTCTTT. Its translation: CASSLVGGAMNTEAFF.

This clonotype was recorded many times. This sequence joins TRBV11-3 and TRBJ2-5; no definite D call. Trimming shortened V by 5 bases and J by 2 bases, and 12 bases separated the two germline ends. The CDR3 length is 14 residues. Germline V gene lookup returns CDR1 SGHNT and CDR2 YENEEA. The CDR3 sequence is CASSPNSVQETQYF. The CDR3, as DNA: TGTGCCAGCAGCCCAAACAGTGTTCAAGAGACCCAGTACTTC.

In its sample, this clonotype was seen a few times. The V gene is TRBV7-2, the J gene TRBJ1-1; 7 bases align to TRBD1. CDR3 length: 13 amino acids. CDR1 is SGHTA and CDR2 is FQGNSA in the germline V gene. V lost 3 bases and J lost 9; bases outside the gene matches: 7. The CDR3 sequence is CASSLGGTAKAFF. Here the CDR3 DNA reads TGTGCCAGCAGCTTGGGGGGGACAGCCAAAGCTTTCTTT.

For the CDR3, the DNA is TGTGCCAGCAGTGGTGAAGGCACCGGGGAGCTGTTTTTT. Its translation is CASSGEGTGELFF. The rearrangement links TRBV2 to TRBJ2-2; D is unclear. The germline V gene encodes CDR1 SNHLY and CDR2 FYNNEI. V lost 4 bases, J lost 4 bases, and 7 bases lay in between. The CDR3 is 13 residues long.

The chain links TRBV6-1 to TRBJ2-1; 12 bases map to TRBD2. CDR3 length: 18 residues. V lost 2 bases, J lost 3 bases, and 8 bases stayed unmatched. Germline-derived CDR1 and CDR2 are MNHNS and SASEGT. The CDR3 DNA reads TGTGCCAGCAGTGAACTGGCTAGCGGGAGGGCCTTCTACAATGAGCAGTTCTTC. Translation: CASSELASGRAFYNEQFF.

The J gene is TRBJ2-7, the V gene TRBV2, with a tentative D call TRBD2 (6 bases). CDR1 SNHLY and CDR2 FYNNEI come from the germline V gene. The V end was cut by 7 bases, the J end by 0 bases, with 13 bases between. The CDR3 totals 14 residues. The CDR3 DNA is TGTGCCAGCATTTGGGACGGGAGCTCCTACGAGCAGTACTTC. Its protein is CASIWDGSSYEQYF.

This clonotype was observed many times. The chain uses TRBV11-1 and TRBJ1-1, with 10 bases lining up with TRBD1. V gave up 0 bases and J gave up 12 bases; unmatched junction bases: 4. Germline CDR1 and CDR2: SGHAT and FQDESV (reference sequence). The CDR3 is 13 amino acids. The CDR3 loop is CASSLARDRGSFF. The DNA of the CDR3 is TGTGCCAGCAGCTTAGCCCGGGACAGGGGATCTTTCTTT. Based on the CDR3 plus reference TRBV11-1 and TRBJ1-1, the full variable domain is EAEVAQSPRYKITEKSQAVAFWCDPISGHATLYWYRQILGQGPELLVQFQDESVVDDSQLPKDRFSAERLKGVDSTLKIQPAELGDSAMYLCASSLARDRGSFFGQGTRLTVV.

Only a few counts were recorded for this clonotype. The J gene is TRBJ1-4, the V gene TRBV7-8, with a weak D call TRBD1 (5 bases). The CDR3 contains 15 residues. Germline values: CDR1 SGHVS, CDR2 FQNEAQ. V was cut by 5 bases and J by 6 bases, with 16 bases left in between. CDR3 nucleotides: TGTGCCAGCAGCCTAGGATGGGGGTCGGATGAAAAACTGTTTTTT. As protein: CASSLGWGSDEKLFF.

This rearrangement joins TRBV11-3 to TRBJ2-3, with 13 positions matching TRBD2. V lost 5 bases and J lost 2; bases outside the gene matches: 10. This CDR3 is 18 amino acids long. Germline V gives CDR1 SGHNT, CDR2 YENEEA. The CDR3 spells CASSGGLAGVDPTDTQYF. The CDR3 DNA reads as TGTGCCAGCAGCGGCGGACTAGCGGGAGTAGACCCCACAGATACGCAGTATTTT.

Remarks on this clonotype: This sequence may be a read error, since a much larger clone differs from it by one base. The chain has TRBV18 and TRBJ1-1, with 9 bases lining up with TRBD1. The CDR3 is made up of 15 amino acids. CDR1 KGHSH and CDR2 LQKENI come from the germline V gene. The CDR3 coding sequence is TGTGCCAGCTCACCACCAGGGACAGGGCGGACTGAAGGTTTCTTT. It encodes CASSPPGTGRTEGFF. Combining the CDR3 with reference TRBV18 and TRBJ1-1 gives the whole variable domain NAGVMQNPRHLVRRRGQEARLRCSPMKGHSHVYWYRQLPEEGLKFMVYLQKENIIDESGMPKERFSAEFPKEGPSILRIQQVVRGDSAAYFCASSPPGTGRTEGFFGQGTRLTVV.

This clonotype was counted many times. The chain has TRBV27 and TRBJ2-3; TRBD1 matches at 8 bases. V trimming: 10 bases; J trimming: 5 bases; junction bases outside the gene matches: 14. The CDR3 is 15 amino acids. Germline-derived CDR1 and CDR2 are MNHEY and SMNVEV (reference sequence). The CDR3 sequence is CATYRTGTGRDTQYF. Written as DNA, the CDR3 is TGTGCCACCTACCGGACAGGGACCGGGAGAGATACGCAGTATTTT.

The chain joins TRBV19 to TRBJ2-1, with 7 bases matching TRBD1. Per the germline V gene, CDR1 is LNHDA and CDR2 is SQIVND (reference sequence). V was pared by 5 bases and J by 4 bases, with 5 bases of the junction left unmatched. This CDR3 is built from 14 residues. CDR3 in DNA: TGTGCCAGTAGTGTAAACAGGGGTTACAATGAGCAGTTCTTC. Its protein product is CASSVNRGYNEQFF.

This chain links TRBV5-1 with TRBJ2-2, with D possibly being TRBD1 or TRBD2 (6 bases each). The ends were cut back, 4 bases at V and 4 bases at J, with 17 bases in the middle. In germline, CDR1 is SGHRS, CDR2 YFSETQ. The CDR3 contains 16 residues. CDR3 sequence (DNA): TGCGCCAGCAGCCTATTACAGGGCGGGGCCACCGGGGAGCTGTTTTTT. Its protein is CASSLLQGGATGELFF.